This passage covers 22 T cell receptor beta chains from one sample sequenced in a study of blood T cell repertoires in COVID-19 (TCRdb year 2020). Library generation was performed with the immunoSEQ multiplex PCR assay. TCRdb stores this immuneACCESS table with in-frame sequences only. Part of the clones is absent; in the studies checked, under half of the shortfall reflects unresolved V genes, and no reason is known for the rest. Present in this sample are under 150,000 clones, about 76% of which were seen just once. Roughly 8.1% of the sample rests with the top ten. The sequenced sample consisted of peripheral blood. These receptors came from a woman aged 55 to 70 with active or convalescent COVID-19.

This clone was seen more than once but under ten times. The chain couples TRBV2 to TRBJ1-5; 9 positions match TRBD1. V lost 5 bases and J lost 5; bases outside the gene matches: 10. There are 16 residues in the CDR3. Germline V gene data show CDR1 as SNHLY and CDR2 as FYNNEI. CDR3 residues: CASSLIQGQGDQPQHF. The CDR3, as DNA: TGTGCCAGCAGTCTTATACAGGGACAGGGTGATCAGCCCCAGCATTTT. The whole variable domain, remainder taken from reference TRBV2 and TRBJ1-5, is EPEVTQTPSHQVTQMGQEVILRCVPISNHLYFYWYRQILGQKVEFLVSFYNNEISEKSEIFDDQFSVERPDGSNFTLKIRSTKLEDSAMYFCASSLIQGQGDQPQHFGDGTRLSIL.

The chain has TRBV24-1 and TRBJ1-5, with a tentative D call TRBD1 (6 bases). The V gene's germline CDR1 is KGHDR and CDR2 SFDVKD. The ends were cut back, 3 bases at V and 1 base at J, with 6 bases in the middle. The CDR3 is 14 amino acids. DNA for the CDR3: TGTGCCACCAGTGATACAGGGAGCAATCAGCCCCAGCATTTT. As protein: CATSDTGSNQPQHF.

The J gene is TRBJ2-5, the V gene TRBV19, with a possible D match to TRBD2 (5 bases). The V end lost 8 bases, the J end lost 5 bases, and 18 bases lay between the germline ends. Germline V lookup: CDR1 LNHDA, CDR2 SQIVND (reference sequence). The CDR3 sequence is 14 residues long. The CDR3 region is CASSQMATGETQYF. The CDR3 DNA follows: TGTGCCAGTTCTCAAATGGCCACGGGGGAGACCCAGTACTTC.

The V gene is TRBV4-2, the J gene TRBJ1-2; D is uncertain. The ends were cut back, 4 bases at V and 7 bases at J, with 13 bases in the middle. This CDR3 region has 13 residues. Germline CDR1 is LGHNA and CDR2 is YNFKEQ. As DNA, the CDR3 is TGTGCCAGCAGCCCTGGGAGGGAATTTGGCTACACCTTC. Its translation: CASSPGREFGYTF.

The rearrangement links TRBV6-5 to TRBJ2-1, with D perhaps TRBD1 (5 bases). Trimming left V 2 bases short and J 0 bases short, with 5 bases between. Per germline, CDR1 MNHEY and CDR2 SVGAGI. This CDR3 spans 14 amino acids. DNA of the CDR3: TGTGCCAGCAGTTACGACAGCTCCTACAATGAGCAGTTCTTC. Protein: CASSYDSSYNEQFF.

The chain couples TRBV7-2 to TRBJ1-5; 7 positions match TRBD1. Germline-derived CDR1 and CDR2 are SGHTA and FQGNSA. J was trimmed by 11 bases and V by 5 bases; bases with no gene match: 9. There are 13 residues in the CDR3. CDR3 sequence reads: CASSPDRDVSQHF. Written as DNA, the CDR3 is TGTGCCAGCAGCCCCGACAGGGATGTATCCCAGCATTTT.

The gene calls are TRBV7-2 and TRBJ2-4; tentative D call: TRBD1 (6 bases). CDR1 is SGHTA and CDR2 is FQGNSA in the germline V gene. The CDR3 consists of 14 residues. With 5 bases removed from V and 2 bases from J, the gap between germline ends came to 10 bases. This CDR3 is CASSPQGTKNIQYF. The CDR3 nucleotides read TGTGCCAGCAGCCCACAGGGAACCAAAAACATTCAGTACTTC.

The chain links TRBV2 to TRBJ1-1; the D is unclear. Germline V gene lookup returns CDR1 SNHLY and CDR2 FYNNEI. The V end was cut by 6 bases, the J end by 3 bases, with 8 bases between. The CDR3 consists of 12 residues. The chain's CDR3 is CASSYGYTEAFF. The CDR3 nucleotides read TGTGCCAGCAGCTACGGGTACACTGAAGCTTTCTTT.

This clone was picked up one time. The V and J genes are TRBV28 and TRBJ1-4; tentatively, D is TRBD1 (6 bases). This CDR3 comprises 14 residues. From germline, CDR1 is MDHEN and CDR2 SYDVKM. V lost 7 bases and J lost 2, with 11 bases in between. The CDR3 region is CASNQQGTNEKLFF. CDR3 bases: TGTGCCAGCAACCAGCAGGGGACTAATGAAAAACTGTTTTTT. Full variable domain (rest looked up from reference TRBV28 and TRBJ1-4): DVKVTQSSRYLVKRTGEKVFLECVQDMDHENMFWYRQDPGLGLRLIYFSYDVKMKEKGDIPEGYSVSREKKERFSLILESASTNQTSMYLCASNQQGTNEKLFFGSGTQLSVL.

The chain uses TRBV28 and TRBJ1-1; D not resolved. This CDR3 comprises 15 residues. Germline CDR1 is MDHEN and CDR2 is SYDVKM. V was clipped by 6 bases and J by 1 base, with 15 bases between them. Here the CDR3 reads CASSPRLVGNTEAFF. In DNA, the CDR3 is TGTGCCAGCAGCCCTAGGCTGGTGGGGAACACTGAAGCTTTCTTT.

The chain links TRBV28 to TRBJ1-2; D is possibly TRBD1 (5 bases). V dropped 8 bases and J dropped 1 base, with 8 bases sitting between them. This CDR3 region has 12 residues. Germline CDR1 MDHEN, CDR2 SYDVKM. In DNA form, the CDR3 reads TGTGCCAGCGGCGACAGTAACTATGGCTACACCTTC. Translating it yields CASGDSNYGYTF.

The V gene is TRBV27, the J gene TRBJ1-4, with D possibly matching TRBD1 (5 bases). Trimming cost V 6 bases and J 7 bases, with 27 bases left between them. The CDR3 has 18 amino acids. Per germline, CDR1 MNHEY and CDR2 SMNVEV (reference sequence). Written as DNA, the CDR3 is TGTGCCAGCAGCCCTCGGGACGGGCTCTCTATGGAGGGTGAAAAACTGTTTTTT. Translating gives CASSPRDGLSMEGEKLFF.

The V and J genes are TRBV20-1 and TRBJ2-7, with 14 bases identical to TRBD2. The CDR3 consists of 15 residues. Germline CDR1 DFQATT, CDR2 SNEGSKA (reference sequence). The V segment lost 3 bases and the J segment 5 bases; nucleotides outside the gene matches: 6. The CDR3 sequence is CSASGGTSGRHEQYF. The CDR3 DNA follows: TGCAGTGCTAGTGGCGGGACTAGCGGGAGACACGAGCAGTACTTC.

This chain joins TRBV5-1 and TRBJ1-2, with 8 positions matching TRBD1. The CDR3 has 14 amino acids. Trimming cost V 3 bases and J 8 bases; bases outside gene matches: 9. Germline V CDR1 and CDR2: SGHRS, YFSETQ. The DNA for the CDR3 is TGCGCCAGCAGCTCTGGACAGGGCCTGCACGGCTACACCTTC. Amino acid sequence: CASSSGQGLHGYTF. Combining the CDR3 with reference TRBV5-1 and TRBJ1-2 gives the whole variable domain KAGVTQTPRYLIKTRGQQVTLSCSPISGHRSVSWYQQTPGQGLQFLFEYFSETQRNKGNFPGRFSGRQFSNSRSEMNVSTLELGDSALYLCASSSGQGLHGYTFGSGTRLTVV.

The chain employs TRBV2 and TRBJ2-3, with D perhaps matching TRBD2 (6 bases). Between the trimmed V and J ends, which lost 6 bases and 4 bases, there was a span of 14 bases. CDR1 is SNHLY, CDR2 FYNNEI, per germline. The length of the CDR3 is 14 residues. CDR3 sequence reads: CASRRELGPDTQYF. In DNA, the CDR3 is TGTGCCAGCAGACGGGAGTTGGGGCCAGATACGCAGTATTTT. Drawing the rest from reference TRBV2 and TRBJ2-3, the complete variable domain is EPEVTQTPSHQVTQMGQEVILRCVPISNHLYFYWYRQILGQKVEFLVSFYNNEISEKSEIFDDQFSVERPDGSNFTLKIRSTKLEDSAMYFCASRRELGPDTQYFGPGTRLTVL.

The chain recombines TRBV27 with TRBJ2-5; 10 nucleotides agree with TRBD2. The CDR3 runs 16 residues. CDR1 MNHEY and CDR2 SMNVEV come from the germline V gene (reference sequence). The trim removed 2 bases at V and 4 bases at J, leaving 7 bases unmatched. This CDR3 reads CASSLTASGRGETQYF. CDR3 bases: TGTGCCAGCAGTTTAACGGCTAGCGGGAGAGGAGAGACCCAGTACTTC.

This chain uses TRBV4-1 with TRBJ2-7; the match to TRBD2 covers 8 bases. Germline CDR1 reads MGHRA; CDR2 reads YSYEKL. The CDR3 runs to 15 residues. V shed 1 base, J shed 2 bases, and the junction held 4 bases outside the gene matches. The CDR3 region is CASSQVFSGTYEQYF. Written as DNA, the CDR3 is TGCGCCAGCAGCCAAGTTTTTAGCGGGACCTACGAGCAGTACTTC.

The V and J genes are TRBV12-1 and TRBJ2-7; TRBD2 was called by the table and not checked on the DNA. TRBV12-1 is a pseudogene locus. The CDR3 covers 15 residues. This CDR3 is CASSCTSGGGHEQYV. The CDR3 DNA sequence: TGTGCCAGCAGCTGTACTAGCGGGGGGGGGCACGAGCAGTACGTC.

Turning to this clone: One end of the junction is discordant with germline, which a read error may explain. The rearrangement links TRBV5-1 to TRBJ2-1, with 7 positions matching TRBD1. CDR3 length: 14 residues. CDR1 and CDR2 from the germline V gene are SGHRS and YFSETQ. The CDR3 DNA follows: TGCGCCAGCAGCTTGACGACAGGGTACAGTGAGCAGTTCTTC. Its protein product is CASSLTTGYSEQFF.

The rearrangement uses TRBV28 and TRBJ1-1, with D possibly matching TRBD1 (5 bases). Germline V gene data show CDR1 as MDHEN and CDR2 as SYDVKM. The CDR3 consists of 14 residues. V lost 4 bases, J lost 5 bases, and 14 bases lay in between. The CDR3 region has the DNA TGTGCCAGCAGTTCCTCAGGGATATCGACTGAAGCTTTCTTT. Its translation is CASSSSGISTEAFF.

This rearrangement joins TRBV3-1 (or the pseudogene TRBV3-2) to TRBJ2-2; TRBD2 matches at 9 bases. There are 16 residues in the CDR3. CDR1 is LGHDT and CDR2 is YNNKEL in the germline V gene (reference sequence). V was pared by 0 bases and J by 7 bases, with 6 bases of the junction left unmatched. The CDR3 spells CASSQEASGVGGELFF. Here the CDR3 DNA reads TGTGCCAGCAGCCAAGAAGCTAGCGGGGTAGGCGGGGAGCTGTTTTTT.

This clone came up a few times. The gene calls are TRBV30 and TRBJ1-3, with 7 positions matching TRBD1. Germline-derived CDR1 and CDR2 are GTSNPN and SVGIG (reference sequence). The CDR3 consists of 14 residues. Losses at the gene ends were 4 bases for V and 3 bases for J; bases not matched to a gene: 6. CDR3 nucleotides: TGTGCCTGGACTCGGGACAGTTTTGGAAACACCATATATTTT. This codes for CAWTRDSFGNTIYF. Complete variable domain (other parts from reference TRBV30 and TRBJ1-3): SQTIHQWPATLVQPVGSPLSLECTVEGTSNPNLYWYRQAAGRGLQLLFYSVGIGQISSEVPQNLSASRPQDRQFILSSKKLLLSDSGFYLCAWTRDSFGNTIYFGEGSWLTVV.